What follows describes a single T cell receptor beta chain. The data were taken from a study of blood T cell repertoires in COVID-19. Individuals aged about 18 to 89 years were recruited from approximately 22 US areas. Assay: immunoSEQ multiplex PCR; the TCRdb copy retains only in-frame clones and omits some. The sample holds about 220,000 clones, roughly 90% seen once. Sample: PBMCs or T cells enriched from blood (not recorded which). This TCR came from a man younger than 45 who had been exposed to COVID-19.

Here the CDR3 DNA reads TGTGCCTGGAGTGATTTAAGGCCTAGCGGGGTCAACACCGGGGAGCTGTTTTTT. It is translated as CAWSDLRPSGVNTGELFF. The gene calls are TRBV30 and TRBJ2-2; 9 bases line up with TRBD2. Germline V gene sequence: CDR1 GTSNPN, CDR2 SVGIG (reference sequence). This CDR3 spans 18 amino acids. The V gene end was trimmed by 1 base and the J gene end by 2 bases; junction bases not matched to a gene: 11.